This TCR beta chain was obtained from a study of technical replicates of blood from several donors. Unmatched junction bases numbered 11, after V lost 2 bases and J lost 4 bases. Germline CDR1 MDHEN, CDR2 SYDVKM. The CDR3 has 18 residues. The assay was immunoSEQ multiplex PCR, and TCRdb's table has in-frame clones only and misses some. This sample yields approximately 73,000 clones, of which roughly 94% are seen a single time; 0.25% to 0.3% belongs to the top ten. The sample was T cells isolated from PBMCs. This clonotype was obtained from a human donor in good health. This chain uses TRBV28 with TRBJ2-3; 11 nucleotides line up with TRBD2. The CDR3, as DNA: TGTGCCAGCAGTTTAAGGCCTAGCGGGGGGAGCGGCGCAGATACGCAGTATTTT. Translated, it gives CASSLRPSGGSGADTQYF. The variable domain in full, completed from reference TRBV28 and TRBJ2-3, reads DVKVTQSSRYLVKRTGEKVFLECVQDMDHENMFWYRQDPGLGLRLIYFSYDVKMKEKGDIPEGYSVSREKKERFSLILESASTNQTSMYLCASSLRPSGGSGADTQYFGPGTRLTVL.